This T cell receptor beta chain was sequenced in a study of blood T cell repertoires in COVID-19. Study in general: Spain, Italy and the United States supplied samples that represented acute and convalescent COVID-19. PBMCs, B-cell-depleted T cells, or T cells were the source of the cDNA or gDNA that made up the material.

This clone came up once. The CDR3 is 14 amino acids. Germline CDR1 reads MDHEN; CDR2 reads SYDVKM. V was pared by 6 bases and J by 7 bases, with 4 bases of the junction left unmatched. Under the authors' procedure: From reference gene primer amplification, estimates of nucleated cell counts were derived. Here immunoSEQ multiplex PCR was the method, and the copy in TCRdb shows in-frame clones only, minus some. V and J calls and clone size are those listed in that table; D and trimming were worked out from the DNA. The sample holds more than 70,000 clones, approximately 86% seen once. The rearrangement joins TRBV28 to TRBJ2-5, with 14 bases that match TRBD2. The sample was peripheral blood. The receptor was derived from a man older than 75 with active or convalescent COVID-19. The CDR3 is CASSGTSGSATQYF. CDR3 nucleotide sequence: TGTGCCAGCAGCGGGACTAGCGGGAGTGCGACCCAGTACTTC.